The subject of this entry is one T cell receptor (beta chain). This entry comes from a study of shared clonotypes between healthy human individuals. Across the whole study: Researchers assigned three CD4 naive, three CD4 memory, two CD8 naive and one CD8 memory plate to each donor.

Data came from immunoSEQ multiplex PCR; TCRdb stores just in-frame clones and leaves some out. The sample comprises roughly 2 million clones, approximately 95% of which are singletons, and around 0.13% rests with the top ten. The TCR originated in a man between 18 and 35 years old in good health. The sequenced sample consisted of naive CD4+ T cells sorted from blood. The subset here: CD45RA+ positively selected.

The CDR3 nucleotides are TGTGCCAGCAGCTTACCGCCGACAGATACGCAGTATTTT. It translates to CASSLPPTDTQYF. J is TRBJ2-3 and V is TRBV7-2, with no clear D. V dropped 2 bases and J dropped 3 bases, with 6 bases sitting between them. Germline CDR1 is SGHTA and CDR2 is FQGNSA. The CDR3 has 13 residues.